This TCR beta chain was found in a study of blood T cells in healthy people across ages. Study results and caveats: Roughly linear age-related decline in beta diversity appeared, significant by age approximately 43.

This CDR3 is built from 14 residues. Germline CDR1 is LGHDT and CDR2 is YNNKEL (reference sequence). Trimming took off 0 bases at V and 8 bases at J, with 13 bases between the two ends. Notes on this clonotype: The antigen is undetermined.

Alongside a J-beta primer mix, a sample-barcoded 5' primer served in a second PCR lasting about 7 to 11 cycles. MiXCR, run by TCRdb on the 5' RACE reads, gives a single entry per CDR3 protein. This table holds approximately 690,000 distinct CDR3 sequences, 58% found once. The rearrangement uses TRBV3-1 and TRBJ1-2; D possibly corresponds to TRBD1 (6 bases). The sample consisted of blood. This receptor was identified in a man in his 60s in good health. The CDR3 DNA reads as TGTGCCAGCAGCCAAGACTCGGGGGGCCTCGGCTACACCTTC. Amino acids: CASSQDSGGLGYTF.